These 25 T cell receptor beta chains originate from one sample sequenced in a study of OX40 agonist ivuxolimab in advanced cancers. TCRdb keeps only in-frame clones here, not all; method: immunoSEQ multiplex PCR. This table holds around 63,000 clones, 80% to 90% found once. The sample in question was CD4+ or CD8+ T cells sorted from blood, obtained in a trial of the OX40 agonist ivuxolimab. All receptors come from an adult with an advanced solid tumor such as melanoma, head and neck, liver or kidney cancer.

V is TRBV2 and J is TRBJ2-1, with unresolved D. Trimming removed 5 bases at V and 7 bases at J, with 9 bases between. The germline CDR1 and CDR2 sequences are SNHLY and FYNNEI. This CDR3 comprises 12 residues. The chain's CDR3 is CASSPYRNEQFF. CDR3 in DNA: TGTGCCAGCAGTCCTTACCGGAATGAGCAGTTCTTC. Full variable domain (outside the CDR3, taken from reference TRBV2 and TRBJ2-1): EPEVTQTPSHQVTQMGQEVILRCVPISNHLYFYWYRQILGQKVEFLVSFYNNEISEKSEIFDDQFSVERPDGSNFTLKIRSTKLEDSAMYFCASSPYRNEQFFGPGTRLTVL.

This sequence joins TRBV5-6 and TRBJ1-1, with D maybe TRBD1 (6 bases). The CDR3 is 17 amino acids. Trimming took off 4 bases at V and 1 base at J, with 20 bases between the two ends. Per the germline V gene, CDR1 is SGHDT and CDR2 is YYEEEE. CDR3 bases: TGTGCCAGCAGCCGCGGGAGAGGGGGACGGAAGAACACTGAAGCTTTCTTT. Encoded protein: CASSRGRGGRKNTEAFF. Together with reference TRBV5-6 and TRBJ1-1, the CDR3 gives the full variable domain: DAGVTQSPTHLIKTRGQQVTLRCSPKSGHDTVSWYQQALGQGPQFIFQYYEEEERQRGNFPDRFSGHQFPNYSSELNVNALLLGDSALYLCASSRGRGGRKNTEAFFGQGTRLTVV.

This clone was seen a handful of times. This chain joins TRBV30 and TRBJ1-3; D is unresolved. The CDR3 spans 15 residues. V lost 2 bases and J lost 0, with 11 bases in between. Germline CDR1 GTSNPN, CDR2 SVGIG (reference sequence). CDR3: CAWSQGRYSGNTIYF. In DNA form, the CDR3 reads TGTGCCTGGAGTCAAGGACGGTACTCTGGAAACACCATATATTTT.

This chain links TRBV19 with TRBJ2-2, with 9 bases identical to TRBD1. This CDR3 spans 14 amino acids. V shed 6 bases and J 4 bases; nucleotides not matched to a gene: 3. CDR1 LNHDA and CDR2 SQIVND come from the germline V gene (reference sequence). As DNA, the CDR3 is TGTGCCAGTAGGGGACAGGGTGGCACCGGGGAGCTGTTTTTT. Protein: CASRGQGGTGELFF.

The chain is built from TRBV6-1 and TRBJ1-1; no clear D gene. Germline V lookup: CDR1 MNHNS, CDR2 SASEGT. Between the trimmed V and J ends, which lost 5 bases and 5 bases, there was a span of 18 bases. The CDR3 has 15 residues. CDR3: CASSMRAPQETEAFF. CDR3 nucleotides: TGTGCCAGCAGTATGCGGGCCCCCCAGGAGACTGAAGCTTTCTTT.

The chain carries TRBV30 and TRBJ2-5; D gene ambiguous. The CDR3 spans 11 residues. The germline V gene encodes CDR1 GTSNPN and CDR2 SVGIG (reference sequence). V dropped 0 bases and J dropped 4 bases, with 3 bases sitting between them. The DNA of the CDR3 is TGTGCCTGGAGTGTAGGAGAGACCCAGTACTTC. Translated, it gives CAWSVGETQYF.

The rearrangement joins TRBV6-1 to TRBJ2-5; 12 bases line up with TRBD2. CDR1 MNHNS and CDR2 SASEGT come from the germline V gene. This CDR3 has 16 residues. V gave up 2 bases and J gave up 4 bases; unmatched junction bases: 5. CDR3 DNA sequence: TGTGCCAGCAGTGAACGGAGGGGACTAGCGGGAGAGACCCAGTACTTC. Encoded protein: CASSERRGLAGETQYF.

In its sample, this clone was seen a few times. V gene TRBV4-1 combines with J gene TRBJ2-3; TRBD2 agrees at 7 bases. CDR1 is MGHRA and CDR2 is YSYEKL in the germline V gene. This CDR3 comprises 16 residues. Unmatched junction bases numbered 9, after V lost 4 bases and J lost 2 bases. CDR3 sequence (DNA): TGCGCCAGCAGCCTCCTCCTAGCGGACTCCACAGATACGCAGTATTTT. This codes for CASSLLLADSTDTQYF.

This clone was counted between two and nine times. This chain connects TRBV5-1 to TRBJ2-3; 13 bases map to TRBD2. CDR1 and CDR2 from the germline V gene are SGHRS and YFSETQ. V shed 0 bases, J shed 1 base, and the junction held 5 bases outside the gene matches. CDR3 size: 18 residues. The CDR3 sequence: CASSLAGTSGIGTDTQYF. The CDR3 DNA is TGCGCCAGCAGCTTGGCCGGGACTAGCGGGATTGGCACAGATACGCAGTATTTT.

The chain carries TRBV28 and TRBJ1-1, with D uncertain. The CDR3 spans 12 residues. Deletions cut 4 bases from V and 4 bases from J, with 7 bases between. Germline CDR1 is MDHEN and CDR2 is SYDVKM. This CDR3 is CASSSPTTEAFF. The CDR3 DNA sequence: TGTGCCAGCAGTTCCCCAACCACTGAAGCTTTCTTT.

CDR3: CASSVRGDPYNEQFF. CDR3 nucleotide sequence: TGCGCCAGCAGCGTGAGGGGGGACCCCTACAATGAGCAGTTCTTC. This chain joins TRBV5-1 and TRBJ2-1; D possibly matches TRBD1 or TRBD2 (6 bases each). The CDR3 has 15 amino acids. Trimming removed 4 bases from V and 2 bases from J, with 13 bases in between. In germline, CDR1 is SGHRS, CDR2 YFSETQ.

The sample holds one count of this clone. The rearrangement joins TRBV5-1 to TRBJ1-4, with D possibly matching TRBD1 (6 bases). This CDR3 spans 14 amino acids. V shed 4 bases and J shed 8 bases, with 15 bases lying between them. The germline gives CDR1 SGHRS, CDR2 YFSETQ. The CDR3 sequence is CASSPGGGEEKLFF. The CDR3 DNA sequence: TGCGCCAGCAGCCCCGGGGGGGGCGAGGAAAAACTGTTTTTT. Looking up the rest from reference TRBV5-1 and TRBJ1-4 gives the full variable domain: KAGVTQTPRYLIKTRGQQVTLSCSPISGHRSVSWYQQTPGQGLQFLFEYFSETQRNKGNFPGRFSGRQFSNSRSEMNVSTLELGDSALYLCASSPGGGEEKLFFGSGTQLSVL.

This chain uses TRBV2 with TRBJ2-3; D is ambiguous. Trimming shortened V by 4 bases and J by 2 bases, and 10 bases separated the two germline ends. The CDR3 runs 14 residues. Germline V gives CDR1 SNHLY, CDR2 FYNNEI. For the CDR3, the DNA is TGTGCCAGCAGTGGCAACCCCTCCACAGATACGCAGTATTTT. It translates to CASSGNPSTDTQYF.

V usage is TRBV6-6 and J usage is TRBJ1-3; the D is unclear. Per germline, CDR1 MNHNY and CDR2 SVGAGI (reference sequence). V lost 6 bases and J lost 0, with 12 bases in between. CDR3 length: 15 residues. CDR3 bases: TGTGCCAGCAGGGCGGGCACCTCCTCTGGAAACACCATATATTTT. As protein: CASRAGTSSGNTIYF.

This chain joins TRBV6-5 and TRBJ2-7; D not resolved. The V end lost 3 bases, the J end lost 2 bases, and 11 bases lay between the germline ends. Germline CDR1 MNHEY, CDR2 SVGAGI. The CDR3 loop spans 14 amino acids. The CDR3 DNA follows: TGTGCCAGCAGTTATGTGGCAGGACCCTACGAGCAGTACTTC. This translates into CASSYVAGPYEQYF.

The chain links TRBV21-1 to TRBJ2-7; the table's D call TRBD2 went unverified against the DNA. TRBV21-1 is marked as a pseudogene. The CDR3 length is 14 residues. CDR3 nucleotides: TGTGCCAACCAAGGGGTTGCGGGAAAAAACGAGCAGTACTTC. It specifies CANQGVAGKNEQYF.

The chain combines TRBV28 with TRBJ2-7; 9 bases fit TRBD2. Germline V gives CDR1 MDHEN, CDR2 SYDVKM. The J segment lost 5 bases and the V segment lost 6 bases, leaving 11 bases of the junction unmatched. CDR3 size: 15 residues. CDR3 region: CASSGPAGGKNEQYF. The CDR3, as DNA: TGTGCCAGCAGCGGTCCAGCGGGAGGTAAAAACGAGCAGTACTTC.

This sequence joins TRBV18 and TRBJ2-7; 9 positions agree with TRBD1. The CDR3 is 17 amino acids. CDR1 and CDR2 from the germline V gene are KGHSH and LQKENI. V trimming: 2 bases; J trimming: 5 bases; junction bases outside the gene matches: 13. CDR3 bases: TGTGCCAGCTCACCAGGAACGGGACAGGGCCTAATTAACGAGCAGTACTTC. Translating gives CASSPGTGQGLINEQYF.

The genes are TRBV7-2 and TRBJ1-5; TRBD1 agrees at 7 bases. The CDR3 totals 13 residues. Germline V gene data show CDR1 as SGHTA and CDR2 as FQGNSA. The trim removed 4 bases at V and 8 bases at J, leaving 5 bases unmatched. CDR3 residues: CASSYDRDKPQHF. The CDR3 DNA reads TGTGCCAGCAGCTATGACAGGGATAAGCCCCAGCATTTT.

This clone was picked up one time. The V call is TRBV10-2, the J call TRBJ2-1; D remains unclear. CDR1 is WSHSY and CDR2 is SAAADI in the germline V gene. The CDR3 contains 15 residues. V was cut by 0 bases and J by 7 bases, with 13 bases left in between. The CDR3 DNA is TGCGCCAGCAGTGAGTCGACCTTAGTTGGTAATGAGCAGTTCTTC. It yields the protein CASSESTLVGNEQFF.

CDR3 in amino acids: CASSPGQGWETQYF. CDR3 nucleotide sequence: TGTGCCAGCAGTCCGGGACAGGGTTGGGAGACCCAGTACTTC. J is TRBJ2-5 and V is TRBV27, with TRBD1 matching over 9 bases. The CDR3 has 14 amino acids. Trimming took 5 bases from V and 5 from J; bases not matched to a gene: 6. Germline CDR1 reads MNHEY; CDR2 reads SMNVEV (reference sequence).

The V call is TRBV7-9, the J call TRBJ2-1; a possible D gene is TRBD2 (5 bases). The V and J ends lost 7 bases and 10 bases respectively, with 14 bases between them. Germline loops: CDR1 SEHNR, CDR2 FQNEAQ (reference sequence). The CDR3 is 12 residues long. This CDR3 is CASNRESGEQFF. CDR3 DNA: TGTGCCAGCAACCGAGAGAGCGGAGAGCAGTTCTTC.

This chain links TRBV5-4 with TRBJ1-2; the D gene is possibly TRBD1 (5 bases). V was trimmed by 0 bases and J by 4 bases, leaving 16 bases between them. Germline V CDR1 and CDR2: SGHNT, YYREEE (reference sequence). The CDR3 is made up of 16 amino acids. CDR3 amino acids: CASSLVFIGAGYGYTF. As DNA, the CDR3 is TGTGCCAGCAGCTTGGTATTTATAGGGGCGGGCTATGGCTACACCTTC.

The CDR3 DNA reads as TGCAGCGTGGACAGACAGGACACCGGGGAGCTGTTTTTT. Protein: CSVDRQDTGELFF. The chain combines TRBV29-1 with TRBJ2-2; tentatively, D is TRBD1 (6 bases). The CDR3 totals 13 residues. V was pared by 6 bases and J by 3 bases, with 11 bases between. Germline V gives CDR1 SQVTM, CDR2 ANQGSEA.

This clone was seen a single time. The J gene is TRBJ2-1, the V gene TRBV7-6; 12 bases agree with TRBD2. The CDR3 is 15 residues long. With 2 bases clipped from V and 5 bases from J, the junction kept 1 base outside the gene matches. Looked up from germline, CDR1 is SGHVS and CDR2 is FNYEAQ. For the CDR3, the DNA is TGTGCCAGCAGCTTACTAGCGGGAGGGCACAATGAGCAGTTCTTC. Translating gives CASSLLAGGHNEQFF.